This TCR beta chain was sequenced for a study of OX40 agonist ivuxolimab in advanced cancers. For the study at large: The treatment was a fully human IgG2 OX40 agonist, ivuxolimab. Earlier anti-PD-1, anti-PD-L1 or anti-CTLA-4 therapy was permitted; less than 50% had received some. Study-level findings and limits: Antigens targeted by the expanded peripheral T cells were not determined.

Germline V gene data show CDR1 as SGHRS and CDR2 as YFSETQ. The CDR3 spans 15 residues. V dropped 4 bases and J dropped 0 bases, with 11 bases sitting between them. As regards this clone: What it recognizes is unknown.

Using immunoSEQ multiplex PCR, the repertoire was profiled, and TCRdb retains in-frame clones only, with some absent. The repertoire holds roughly 49,000 clones, with 88% as singletons. Collection of blood occurred at baseline, at cycle 4 day 1, and at cycle 7 day 1. The sample was CD4+ or CD8+ T cells sorted from blood, taken in a trial of the OX40 agonist ivuxolimab. This sequence joins TRBV5-1 and TRBJ1-3; D not resolved. The origin of this receptor is an adult with an advanced solid tumor such as melanoma, head and neck, liver or kidney cancer. The CDR3 here is CASSPAGVSGNTIYF. The CDR3 region has the DNA TGCGCCAGCAGCCCAGCAGGAGTCTCTGGAAACACCATATATTTT.